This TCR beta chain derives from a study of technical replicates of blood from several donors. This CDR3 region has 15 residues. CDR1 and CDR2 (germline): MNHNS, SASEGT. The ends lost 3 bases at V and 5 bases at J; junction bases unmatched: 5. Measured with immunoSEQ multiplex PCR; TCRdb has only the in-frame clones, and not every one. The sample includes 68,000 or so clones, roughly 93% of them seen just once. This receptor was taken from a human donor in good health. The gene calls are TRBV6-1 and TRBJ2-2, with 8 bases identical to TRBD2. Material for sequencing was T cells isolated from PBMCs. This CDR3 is CASSDWGTRTGELFF. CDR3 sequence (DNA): TGTGCCAGCAGTGATTGGGGGACTAGGACCGGGGAGCTGTTTTTT.